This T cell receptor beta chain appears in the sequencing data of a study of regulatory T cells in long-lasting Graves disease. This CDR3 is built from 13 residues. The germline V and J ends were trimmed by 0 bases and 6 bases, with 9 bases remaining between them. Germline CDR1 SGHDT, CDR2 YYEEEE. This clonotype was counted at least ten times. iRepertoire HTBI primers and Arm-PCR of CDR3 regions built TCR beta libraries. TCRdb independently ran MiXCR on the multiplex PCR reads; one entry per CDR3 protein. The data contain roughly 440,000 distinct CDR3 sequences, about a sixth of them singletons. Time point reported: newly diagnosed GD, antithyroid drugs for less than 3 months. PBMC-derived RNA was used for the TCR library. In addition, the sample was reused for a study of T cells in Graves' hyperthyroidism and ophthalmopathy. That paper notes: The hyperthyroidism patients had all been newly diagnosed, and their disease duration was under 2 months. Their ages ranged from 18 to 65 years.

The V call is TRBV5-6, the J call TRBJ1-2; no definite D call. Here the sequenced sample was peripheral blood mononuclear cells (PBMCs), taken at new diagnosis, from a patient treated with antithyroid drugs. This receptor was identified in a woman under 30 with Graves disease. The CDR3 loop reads CASSLVQTNGYTF. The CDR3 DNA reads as TGTGCCAGCAGCTTGGTTCAGACGAATGGCTACACCTTC.